This T cell receptor beta chain was recovered during a study of blood T cell repertoires in COVID-19. Whole-study context: Spain, Italy and the United States supplied samples that represented acute and convalescent COVID-19. Sources were T cells, B-cell-depleted T cells, or PBMCs; the material itself was cDNA or gDNA.

Those enrolled in Seattle joined during active infection and were followed longitudinally afterward. In the authors' workflow: Using reference gene primer amplification, nucleated cell counts were estimated. Profiling relied on immunoSEQ multiplex PCR, and the TCRdb table lists in-frame clones only, not all of them. D and trimming were read from the DNA, whereas the V and J calls and clone size are those reported in that table. Counted here are some 180,000 clones, approximately 91% occurring once; the ten biggest clones make up roughly 5%. Germline assignment: CDR1 MDHEN and CDR2 SYDVKM. V lost 6 bases to trimming and J lost 2 bases, with 10 bases between them. This CDR3 has 13 residues. In this sample, this clone turned up once.

The sequencing sample was made of peripheral blood. The receptor comes from a young man with COVID-19, enrolled during active disease. The chain uses TRBV28 and TRBJ1-2; the D is unclear. The CDR3 loop reads CASREASNYGYTF. CDR3 sequence (DNA): TGTGCCAGCAGAGAGGCCTCCAACTATGGCTACACCTTC.